This T cell receptor beta chain originates from a study of identical twins. The CDR3 is 12 residues long. Trimming left V 4 bases short and J 9 bases short, with 12 bases between. Germline CDR1 and CDR2: SQVTM and ANQGSEA. This clonotype showed up many times. A universal primer site came from template switching; cDNA carried unique molecular identifiers. TCRdb ran MiXCR on the 5' RACE reads and lists one entry per CDR3 protein. The table includes 520,000 or so distinct CDR3 sequences, less than 25% detected once. This same sample was also part of a study on T cells expressing NK-cell markers. That study reports: According to the study, TCR beta repertoires originated from sorted CD3+CD56+NKG2C+, CD3+CD56+NKG2C- and CD3+CD56-NKG2C+ T cells. Sequencing covered eight donors, seven HCMV-seropositive and one seronegative. Dominant NKG2C+ clonotypes accounted for roughly 1.0-7.0% of CD8+ T cells in more than 5 donors.

The sequenced material came from CD4+ T cells sorted from blood. The chain recombines TRBV29-1 with TRBJ2-2, with a tentative D call TRBD2 (5 bases). The sequence derives from a woman aged 18-35 years in good health. The CDR3 nucleotides are TGCAGCGTTGCCACTAGTGGGCGGGAGCTGTTTTTT. Encoded protein: CSVATSGRELFF.